This entry describes one T cell receptor beta chain. Its antigen is as yet unknown. This record belongs to a study of T cell responses to AZD1222 COVID-19 vaccine. Only in-frame clones appear in the TCRdb table, and some are missing; sequencing was by immunoSEQ multiplex PCR. This sample yields 90,000 to 150,000 clones, of which 87% are seen a single time; 2% to 3% belongs to the top ten. General study points: Only six individuals given AZD1222 were seropositive at baseline. The span of vaccine-associated CD4 TCRs extended across spike, with dominance at 160-218 and 743-854.

The CDR3 extends over 13 amino acids. V was clipped by 3 bases and J by 4 bases, with 9 bases between them. The receptor comes from an adult who received the AZD1222 COVID-19 vaccine. The specimen comprised peripheral blood, sampled 28 days after the second AZD1222 dose. V usage is TRBV12-3 or TRBV12-4 and J usage is TRBJ2-5; tentative D call: TRBD1 (5 bases). The CDR3 region is CASSFWQGETQYF. The CDR3 DNA reads TGTGCCAGCAGTTTCTGGCAGGGAGAGACCCAGTACTTC.